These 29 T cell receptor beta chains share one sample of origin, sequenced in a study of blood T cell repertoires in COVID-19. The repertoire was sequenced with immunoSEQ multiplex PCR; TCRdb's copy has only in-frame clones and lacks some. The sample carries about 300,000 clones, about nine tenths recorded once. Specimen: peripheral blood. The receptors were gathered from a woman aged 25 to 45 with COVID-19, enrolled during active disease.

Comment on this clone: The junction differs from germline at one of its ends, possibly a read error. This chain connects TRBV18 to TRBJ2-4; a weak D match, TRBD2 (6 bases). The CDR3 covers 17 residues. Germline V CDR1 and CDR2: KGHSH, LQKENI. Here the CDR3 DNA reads TGTGCCAGCACACCGTCCGGCGGGGCAAACGCCAAAAACATTCAGTACTTC. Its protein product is CASTPSGGANAKNIQYF. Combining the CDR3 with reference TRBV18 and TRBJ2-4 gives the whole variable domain NAGVMQNPRHLVRRRGQEARLRCSPMKGHSHVYWYRQLPEEGLKFMVYLQKENIIDESGMPKERFSAEFPKEGPSILRIQQVVRGDSAAYFCASTPSGGANAKNIQYFGAGTRLSVL.

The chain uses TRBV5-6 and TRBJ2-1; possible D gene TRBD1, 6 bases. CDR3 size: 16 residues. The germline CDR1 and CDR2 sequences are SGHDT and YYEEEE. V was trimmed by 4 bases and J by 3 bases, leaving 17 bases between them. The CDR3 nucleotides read TGTGCCAGCAGCCTTCAGGCCGGGACATTCTACAATGAGCAGTTCTTC. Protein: CASSLQAGTFYNEQFF.

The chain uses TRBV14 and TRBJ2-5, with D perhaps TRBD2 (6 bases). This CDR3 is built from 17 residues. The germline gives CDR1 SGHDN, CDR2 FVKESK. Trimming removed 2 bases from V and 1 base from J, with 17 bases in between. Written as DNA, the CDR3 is TGTGCCAGCAGCCAACTCCGGGACTCTCTATCCCAAGAGACCCAGTACTTC. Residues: CASSQLRDSLSQETQYF.

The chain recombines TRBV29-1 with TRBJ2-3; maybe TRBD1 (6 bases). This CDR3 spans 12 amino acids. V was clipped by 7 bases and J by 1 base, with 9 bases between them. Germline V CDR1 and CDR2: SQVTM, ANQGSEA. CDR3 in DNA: TGCAGCGAACGACAGGGCACAGATACGCAGTATTTT. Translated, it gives CSERQGTDTQYF.

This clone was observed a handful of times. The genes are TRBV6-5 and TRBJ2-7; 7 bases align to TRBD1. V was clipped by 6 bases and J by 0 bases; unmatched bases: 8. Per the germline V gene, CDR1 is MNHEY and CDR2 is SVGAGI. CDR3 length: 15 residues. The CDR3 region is CASRSTGTASYEQYF. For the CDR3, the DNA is TGTGCCAGCAGGTCAACCGGGACAGCCTCCTACGAGCAGTACTTC.

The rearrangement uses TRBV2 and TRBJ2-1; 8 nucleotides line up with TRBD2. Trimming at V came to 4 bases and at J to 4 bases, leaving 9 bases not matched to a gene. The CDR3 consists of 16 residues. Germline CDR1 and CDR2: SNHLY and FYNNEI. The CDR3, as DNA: TGTGCCAGCAGTGTGGTCGGCGGGGGGTTGTACAATGAGCAGTTCTTC. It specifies CASSVVGGGLYNEQFF. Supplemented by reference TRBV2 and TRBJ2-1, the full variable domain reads EPEVTQTPSHQVTQMGQEVILRCVPISNHLYFYWYRQILGQKVEFLVSFYNNEISEKSEIFDDQFSVERPDGSNFTLKIRSTKLEDSAMYFCASSVVGGGLYNEQFFGPGTRLTVL.

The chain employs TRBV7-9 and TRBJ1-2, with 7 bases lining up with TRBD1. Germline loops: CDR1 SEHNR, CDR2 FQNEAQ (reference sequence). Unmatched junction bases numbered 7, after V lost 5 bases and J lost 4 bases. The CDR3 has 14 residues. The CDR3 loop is CASSAGTESYGYTF. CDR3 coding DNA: TGTGCCAGCAGCGCCGGGACAGAGAGCTATGGCTACACCTTC.

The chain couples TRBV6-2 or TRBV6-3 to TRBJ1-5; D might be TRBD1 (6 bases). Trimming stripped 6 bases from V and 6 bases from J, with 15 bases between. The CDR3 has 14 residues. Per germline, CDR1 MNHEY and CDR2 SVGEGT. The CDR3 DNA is TGTGCCAGCAGCCCTGGGGGCCCCAGTCAGCCCCAGCATTTT. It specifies CASSPGGPSQPQHF.

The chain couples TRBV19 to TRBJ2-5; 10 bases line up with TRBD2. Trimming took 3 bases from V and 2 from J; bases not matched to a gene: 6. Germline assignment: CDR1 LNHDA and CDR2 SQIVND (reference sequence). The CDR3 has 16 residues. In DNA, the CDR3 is TGTGCCAGTAGTATCAGGCTAGCGGGGGCTCAAGAGACCCAGTACTTC. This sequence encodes CASSIRLAGAQETQYF.

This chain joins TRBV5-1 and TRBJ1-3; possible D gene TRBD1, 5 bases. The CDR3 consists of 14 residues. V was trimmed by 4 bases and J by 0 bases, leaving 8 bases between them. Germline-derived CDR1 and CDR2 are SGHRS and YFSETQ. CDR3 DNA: TGCGCCAGCAGCCCCGACAGCTCTGGAAACACCATATATTTT. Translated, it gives CASSPDSSGNTIYF.

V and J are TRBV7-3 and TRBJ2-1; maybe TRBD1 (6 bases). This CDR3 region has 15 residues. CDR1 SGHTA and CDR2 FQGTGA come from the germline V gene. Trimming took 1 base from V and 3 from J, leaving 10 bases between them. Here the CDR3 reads CASSLNQGFYNEQFF. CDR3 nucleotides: TGTGCCAGCAGCTTAAATCAGGGGTTCTACAATGAGCAGTTCTTC.

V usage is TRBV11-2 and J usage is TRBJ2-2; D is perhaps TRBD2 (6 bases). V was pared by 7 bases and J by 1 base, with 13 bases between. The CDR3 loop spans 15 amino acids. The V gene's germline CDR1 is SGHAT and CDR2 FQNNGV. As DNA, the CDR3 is TGTGCCAGCACCCGGGGGAGGCTGAACACCGGGGAGCTGTTTTTT. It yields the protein CASTRGRLNTGELFF.

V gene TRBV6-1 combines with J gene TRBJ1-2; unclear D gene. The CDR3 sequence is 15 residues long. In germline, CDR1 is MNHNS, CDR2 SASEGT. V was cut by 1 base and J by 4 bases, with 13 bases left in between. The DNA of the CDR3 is TGTGCCAGCAGTGAAGACAGATTTAACCTCTATGGCTACACCTTC. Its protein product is CASSEDRFNLYGYTF.

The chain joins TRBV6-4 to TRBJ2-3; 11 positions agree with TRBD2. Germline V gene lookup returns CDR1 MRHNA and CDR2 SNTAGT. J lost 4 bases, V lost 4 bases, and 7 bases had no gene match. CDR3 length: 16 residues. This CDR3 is CASSVIAGGPADTQYF. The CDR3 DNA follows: TGTGCCAGCAGTGTTATAGCGGGGGGGCCCGCAGATACGCAGTATTTT.

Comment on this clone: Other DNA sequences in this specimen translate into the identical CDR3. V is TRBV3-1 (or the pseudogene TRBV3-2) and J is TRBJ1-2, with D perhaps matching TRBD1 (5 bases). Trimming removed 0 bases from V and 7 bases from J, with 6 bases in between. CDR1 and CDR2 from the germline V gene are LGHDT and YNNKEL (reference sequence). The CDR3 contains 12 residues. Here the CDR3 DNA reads TGTGCCAGCAGCCAAGAAAGGGGTGGCTACACCTTC. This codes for CASSQERGGYTF.

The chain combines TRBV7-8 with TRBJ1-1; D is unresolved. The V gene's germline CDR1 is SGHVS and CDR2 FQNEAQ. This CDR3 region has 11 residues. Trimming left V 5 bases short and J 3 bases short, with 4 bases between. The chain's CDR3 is CASSPDTEAFF. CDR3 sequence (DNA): TGTGCCAGCAGCCCCGACACTGAAGCTTTCTTT.

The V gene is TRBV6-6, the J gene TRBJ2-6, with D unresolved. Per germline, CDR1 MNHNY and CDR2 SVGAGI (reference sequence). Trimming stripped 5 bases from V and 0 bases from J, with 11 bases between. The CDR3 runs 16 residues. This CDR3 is CASSTRLNSGANVLTF. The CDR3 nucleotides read TGTGCCAGCAGTACCAGGTTAAACTCTGGGGCCAACGTCCTGACTTTC.

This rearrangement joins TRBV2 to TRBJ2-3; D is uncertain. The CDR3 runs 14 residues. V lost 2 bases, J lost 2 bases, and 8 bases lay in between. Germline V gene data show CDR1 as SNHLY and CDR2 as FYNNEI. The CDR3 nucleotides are TGTGCCAGCAGTGAACGGGTACACACAGATACGCAGTATTTT. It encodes CASSERVHTDTQYF.

The CDR3 spells CASSAGQPQHF. The DNA for the CDR3 is TGTGCCAGTAGTGCGGGCCAGCCCCAGCATTTT. The J gene is TRBJ1-5, the V gene TRBV19; D remains ambiguous. The V end was cut by 5 bases, the J end by 7 bases, with 6 bases between. The CDR3 is 11 amino acids. From germline, CDR1 is LNHDA and CDR2 SQIVND (reference sequence). The complete variable domain, with remaining parts taken from reference TRBV19 and TRBJ1-5, reads DGGITQSPKYLFRKEGQNVTLSCEQNLNHDAMYWYRQDPGQGLRLIYYSQIVNDFQKGDIAEGYSVSREKKESFPLTVTSAQKNPTAFYLCASSAGQPQHFGDGTRLSIL.

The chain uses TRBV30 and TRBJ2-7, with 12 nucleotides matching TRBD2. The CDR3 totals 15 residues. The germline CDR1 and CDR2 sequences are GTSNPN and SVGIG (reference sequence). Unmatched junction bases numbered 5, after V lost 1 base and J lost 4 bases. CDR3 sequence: CAWSEGLAGSYEQYF. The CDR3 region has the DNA TGTGCCTGGAGTGAGGGACTAGCGGGTTCATACGAGCAGTACTTC.

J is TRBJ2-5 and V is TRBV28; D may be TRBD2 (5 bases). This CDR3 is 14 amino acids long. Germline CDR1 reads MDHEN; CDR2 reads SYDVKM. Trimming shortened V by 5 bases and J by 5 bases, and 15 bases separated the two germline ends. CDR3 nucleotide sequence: TGTGCCAGCAGTCCCCCGGATGGGGAGGAGACCCAGTACTTC. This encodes CASSPPDGEETQYF.

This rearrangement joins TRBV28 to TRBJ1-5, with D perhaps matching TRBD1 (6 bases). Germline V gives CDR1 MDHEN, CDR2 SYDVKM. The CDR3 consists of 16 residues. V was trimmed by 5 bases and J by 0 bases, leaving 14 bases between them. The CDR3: CASSVGAVNSNQPQHF. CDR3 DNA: TGTGCCAGCAGTGTGGGGGCGGTGAATAGCAATCAGCCCCAGCATTTT.

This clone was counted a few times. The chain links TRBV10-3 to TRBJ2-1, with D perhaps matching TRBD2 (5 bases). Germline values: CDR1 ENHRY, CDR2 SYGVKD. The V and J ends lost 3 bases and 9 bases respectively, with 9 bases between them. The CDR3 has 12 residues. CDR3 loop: CAISDGRGEQFF. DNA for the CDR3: TGTGCCATCAGTGACGGCCGGGGTGAGCAGTTCTTC.

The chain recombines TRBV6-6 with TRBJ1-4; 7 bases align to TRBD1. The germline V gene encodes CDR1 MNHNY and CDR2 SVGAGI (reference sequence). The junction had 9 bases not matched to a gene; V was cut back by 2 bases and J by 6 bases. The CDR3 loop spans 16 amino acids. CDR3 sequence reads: CASSYVSGQAYEKLFF. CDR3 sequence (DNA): TGTGCCAGCAGTTACGTCAGTGGACAGGCCTATGAAAAACTGTTTTTT.

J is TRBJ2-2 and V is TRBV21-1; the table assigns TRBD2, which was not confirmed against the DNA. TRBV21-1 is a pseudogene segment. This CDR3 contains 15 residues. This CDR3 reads CASSNCQLLTGELFF. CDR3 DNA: TGTGCCAGCAGCAATTGTCAACTTCTAACCGGGGAGCTGTTTTTT.

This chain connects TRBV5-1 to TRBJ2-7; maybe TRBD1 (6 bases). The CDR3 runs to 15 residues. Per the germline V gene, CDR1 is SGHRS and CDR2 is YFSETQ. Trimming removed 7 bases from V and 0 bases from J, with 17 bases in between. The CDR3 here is CASRPLGADSYEQYF. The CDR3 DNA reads TGCGCCAGCCGCCCCTTGGGGGCGGACTCCTACGAGCAGTACTTC.

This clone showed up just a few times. In DNA form, the CDR3 reads TGTGCCAGCAGCGTAGGGGGCAGGGTTGGTGAAAAACTGTTTTTT. This gives the protein CASSVGGRVGEKLFF. This chain joins TRBV9 and TRBJ1-4; D may be TRBD1 (5 bases). CDR3 length: 15 amino acids. V shed 0 bases and J shed 7 bases, with 13 bases lying between them. The germline V gene has CDR1 SGDLS and CDR2 YYNGEE. The complete variable domain, with remaining parts taken from reference TRBV9 and TRBJ1-4, reads DSGVTQTPKHLITATGQRVTLRCSPRSGDLSVYWYQQSLDQGLQFLIQYYNGEERAKGNILERFSAQQFPDLHSELNLSSLELGDSALYFCASSVGGRVGEKLFFGSGTQLSVL.

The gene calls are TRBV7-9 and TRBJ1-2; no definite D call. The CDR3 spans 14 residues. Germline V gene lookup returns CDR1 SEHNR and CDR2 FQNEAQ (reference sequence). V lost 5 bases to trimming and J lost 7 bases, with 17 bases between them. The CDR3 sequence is CASSPREGLTGYTF. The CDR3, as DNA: TGTGCCAGCAGCCCACGTGAGGGTCTGACTGGCTACACCTTC.

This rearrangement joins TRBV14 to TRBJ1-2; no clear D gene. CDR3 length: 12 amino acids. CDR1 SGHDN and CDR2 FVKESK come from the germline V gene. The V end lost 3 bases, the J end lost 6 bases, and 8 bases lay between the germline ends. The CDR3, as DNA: TGTGCCAGCAGCCAGAGCGCGGATGGCTACACCTTC. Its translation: CASSQSADGYTF.